The sample holds a few counts of the clone carrying this T cell receptor beta chain. Its matching antigen is unknown. The sample is drawn from a study of T cells in Graves' hyperthyroidism and ophthalmopathy. Study-level background: Peripheral blood sampling occurred at initial diagnosis, before any treatment.

What was amplified from RNA transcripts were TCR beta CDR3 regions. HTBI primers were used for first-round RT-PCR of the TCR CDR3. Each CDR3 protein is one row after TCRdb ran MiXCR on the multiplex PCR reads. Counted here are approximately 560,000 distinct CDR3 sequences, 15% to 18% occurring once; the ten biggest clones make up about 7%. Regarding the study as a whole: A 13 V-J model separated ophthalmopathy from stable hyperthyroidism. Appearing also in blood were most of the thyroid clonotypes expanded above 0.001.

PBMCs came from around 9.7 ml fresh peripheral blood. The germline V gene encodes CDR1 MNHEY and CDR2 SVGAGI. The CDR3 consists of 13 residues. V was pared by 0 bases and J by 9 bases, with 0 bases of the junction left unmatched. The rearrangement uses TRBV6-5 and TRBJ2-1; 9 positions agree with TRBD2. The receptor comes from a woman aged 25 to 39 with Graves' hyperthyroidism. Sequencing used blood. This CDR3 is CASSYSRGGEQFF. In DNA, the CDR3 is TGTGCCAGCAGTTACTCGCGGGGGGGTGAGCAGTTCTTC.